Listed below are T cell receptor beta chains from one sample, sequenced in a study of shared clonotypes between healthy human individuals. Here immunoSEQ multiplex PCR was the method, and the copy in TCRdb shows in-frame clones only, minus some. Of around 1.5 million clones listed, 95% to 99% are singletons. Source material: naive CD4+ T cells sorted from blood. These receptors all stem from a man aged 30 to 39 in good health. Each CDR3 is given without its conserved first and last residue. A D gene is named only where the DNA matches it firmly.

CDR3: ASSQDRANTGELF
D: TRBD1
V: TRBV6-5
J: TRBJ2-2

CDR3: ASSELAGDYEQY
D: TRBD2
V: TRBV10-2
J: TRBJ2-7

CDR3: ASSRFRVDDEQF
D: -
V: TRBV18
J: TRBJ2-1

CDR3: ASSSGNGVDEQF
D: TRBD2
V: TRBV5-1
J: TRBJ2-1

CDR3: ASSSGFRTGTAPYEQY
D: -
V: TRBV5-4
J: TRBJ2-7

CDR3: ASSEGDGYT
D: -
V: TRBV6-1
J: TRBJ1-2

CDR3: ASSQVRYTEAF
D: -
V: TRBV4-1
J: TRBJ1-1

CDR3: ASSQDNRLAGRNEQF
D: TRBD2
V: TRBV4-1
J: TRBJ2-1

CDR3: ASSPDRVTTQY
D: TRBD1
V: TRBV7-6
J: TRBJ2-5

CDR3: ASSQASGNVNEQF
D: TRBD2
V: TRBV5-4
J: TRBJ2-1

CDR3: ASSRGQGETGRNQPQH
D: TRBD1
V: TRBV14
J: TRBJ1-5

CDR3: ASSKLSVHSF
D: -
V: TRBV2
J: TRBJ2-1

CDR3: ASRLEGTSGYNEQF
D: TRBD2
V: TRBV7-9
J: TRBJ2-1

CDR3: ASRIGGGRTDTQY
D: TRBD2
V: TRBV2
J: TRBJ2-3

CDR3: ASSPAQGPGTGELF
D: -
V: TRBV5-1
J: TRBJ2-2

CDR3: ATSSPDSNQPQH
D: -
V: TRBV15
J: TRBJ1-5

CDR3: ASSFTGVHDEQY
D: TRBD1
V: TRBV6-6
J: TRBJ2-7

CDR3: ASSGAGVRSSYEQY
D: TRBD2
V: TRBV11-2
J: TRBJ2-7

CDR3: ASAGPGGQGNQPQH
D: TRBD1
V: TRBV2
J: TRBJ1-5

CDR3: ASSYTEYTGELF
D: -
V: TRBV6-5
J: TRBJ2-2

CDR3: ASSPASAGANVLT
D: -
V: TRBV4-3
J: TRBJ2-6

CDR3: ASSQDFTRWGRRNEQF
D: -
V: TRBV4-3
J: TRBJ2-1

CDR3: ASSAWGTDTQY
D: -
V: TRBV6-1
J: TRBJ2-3

CDR3: ASSWDRVNTEAF
D: TRBD1
V: TRBV5-1
J: TRBJ1-1

CDR3: ASSPWTTTNEKLF
D: -
V: TRBV14
J: TRBJ1-4

CDR3: ASSLDSGRTYEQY
D: TRBD2
V: TRBV7-9
J: TRBJ2-7

CDR3: ASSLERASHYLETQY
D: -
V: TRBV7-2
J: TRBJ2-5

CDR3: ASSPRRVDGYT
D: -
V: TRBV18
J: TRBJ1-2

CDR3: ASRVGTYGYT
D: -
V: TRBV28
J: TRBJ1-2

CDR3: ASSVQRTSTDTQY
D: -
V: TRBV9
J: TRBJ2-3

CDR3: ASSYRAGPNEQY
D: -
V: TRBV6-5
J: TRBJ2-7

CDR3: ASSYLSGILTDTQY
D: TRBD2
V: TRBV5-1
J: TRBJ2-3

CDR3: SVRVGTGKNQPQH
D: TRBD1
V: TRBV29-1
J: TRBJ1-5

CDR3: ATSSPKRDTAYGYT
D: -
V: TRBV15
J: TRBJ1-2

CDR3: ASSPRDRVFTEQF
D: TRBD1
V: TRBV18
J: TRBJ2-1

CDR3: ASSSGLAVTYNEQF
D: TRBD2
V: TRBV7-2
J: TRBJ2-1

CDR3: AISERAAFGNQPQH
D: -
V: TRBV10-3
J: TRBJ1-5

CDR3: ASSLDGNLAGRGEQF
D: TRBD2
V: TRBV7-9
J: TRBJ2-1

CDR3: ASTWVASGANVLT
D: -
V: TRBV19
J: TRBJ2-6

CDR3: ASSYSRQGGQPQH
D: -
V: TRBV6-5
J: TRBJ1-5

CDR3: ASSLSEITDTQY
D: -
V: TRBV7-3
J: TRBJ2-3

CDR3: ASSLTSGNTIY
D: -
V: TRBV5-1
J: TRBJ1-3

CDR3: ASSLVPGLADSLTQY
D: TRBD2
V: TRBV5-5
J: TRBJ2-3

CDR3: ASSFFLASGPNEQF
D: TRBD2
V: TRBV5-5
J: TRBJ2-1

CDR3: ASSLGQGGTDTQY
D: -
V: TRBV5-1
J: TRBJ2-3

CDR3: ASSLGDRAGAF
D: TRBD1
V: TRBV5-1
J: TRBJ1-1

CDR3: ASSFLAGVEGEQF
D: TRBD2
V: TRBV27
J: TRBJ2-1

CDR3: ASSAGLAQETQY
D: TRBD2
V: TRBV2
J: TRBJ2-5

CDR3: ASRSVIRETQY
D: -
V: TRBV6-5
J: TRBJ2-5

CDR3: ASSQVTSGEYGYT
D: -
V: TRBV4-2
J: TRBJ1-2

CDR3: ASSLGDSTNSPLH
D: TRBD1
V: TRBV5-1
J: TRBJ1-6

CDR3: ASSPVGFGSPDTQY
D: -
V: TRBV27
J: TRBJ2-3

CDR3: ASSLVRGRVTDTQY
D: TRBD2
V: TRBV7-8
J: TRBJ2-3

CDR3: ASSPRGATGRLAGELF
D: -
V: TRBV9
J: TRBJ2-2

CDR3: SVATSGRAKNIQY
D: TRBD2
V: TRBV29-1
J: TRBJ2-4

CDR3: ASSLGSLQGDYGYT
D: -
V: TRBV28
J: TRBJ1-2

CDR3: ASRIDTGELF
D: -
V: TRBV5-1
J: TRBJ2-2